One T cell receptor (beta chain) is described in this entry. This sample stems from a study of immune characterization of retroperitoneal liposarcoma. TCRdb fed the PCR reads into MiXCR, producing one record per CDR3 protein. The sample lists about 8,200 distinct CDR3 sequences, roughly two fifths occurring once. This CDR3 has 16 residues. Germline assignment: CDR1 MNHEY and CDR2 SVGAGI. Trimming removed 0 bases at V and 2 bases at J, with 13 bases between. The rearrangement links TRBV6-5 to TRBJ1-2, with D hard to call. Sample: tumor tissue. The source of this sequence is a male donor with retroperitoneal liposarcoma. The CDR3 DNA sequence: TGTGCCAGCAGTTACTCGAGTCAGATGAACAACTATGGCTACACCTTC. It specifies CASSYSSQMNNYGYTF.